Presented here are 29 T cell receptor beta chains from one specimen sequenced in a study of blood T cells in healthy people across ages. Next came a second PCR, run for about 6 to 11 cycles, which used a sample-barcoded 5' primer along with a J-beta primer mix. TCRdb analysed the 5' RACE reads with MiXCR anew, one entry per CDR3 protein. This sample has 800,000 to 950,000 distinct CDR3 sequences, with 35% to 40% found just once. Sequenced material: blood. Source of these receptors: a young man in good health.

In its sample, this clonotype was seen a few times. The chain combines TRBV5-1 with TRBJ2-7; maybe TRBD2 (7 bases). V was shortened by 0 bases and J by 3 bases, with 13 bases between the two germline ends. The CDR3 length is 15 residues. In germline, CDR1 is SGHRS, CDR2 YFSETQ. The CDR3 protein is CASSLGGGAFYEQYF. As DNA, the CDR3 is TGCGCCAGCAGCTTGGGAGGGGGGGCCTTCTACGAGCAGTACTTC.

This clonotype showed up many times. The chain uses TRBV20-1 and TRBJ2-1; D unclear. The V gene's germline CDR1 is DFQATT and CDR2 SNEGSKA (reference sequence). Trimming cost V 0 bases and J 6 bases, with 9 bases left between them. The CDR3 is 13 amino acids. The DNA of the CDR3 is TGCAGTGCTAGAGAGTGGAGCAGCAATGAGCAGTTCTTC. Translating it yields CSAREWSSNEQFF.

In the case of this clonotype: This may be a read error: a much more frequent sequence differs by one nucleotide. The chain links TRBV4-2 to TRBJ2-4; D is ambiguous. Germline V gives CDR1 LGHNA, CDR2 YNFKEQ. This CDR3 has 16 amino acids. The CDR3 protein is CANSQDRRRQRNIQYF. The CDR3 DNA is TGTGCCAACAGCCAAGATCGACGGCGCCAAAGAAACATTCAGTACTTC.

V is TRBV12-3 or TRBV12-4 and J is TRBJ1-1, with 8 bases that match TRBD1. This CDR3 region has 21 residues. V lost 5 bases to trimming and J lost 0 bases; unmatched junction nucleotides: 23. The CDR3 here is CASSPSNRGNRGSDMNTEAFF. Here the CDR3 DNA reads TGTGCCAGCAGTCCCTCCAACAGGGGTAACAGGGGGTCGGACATGAACACTGAAGCTTTCTTT.

CDR3: CSVEEWDRVTDEQFF. In nucleotides, the CDR3 is TGCAGCGTTGAAGAGTGGGACAGGGTAACCGATGAGCAGTTCTTC. This chain joins TRBV29-1 and TRBJ2-1, with 9 positions matching TRBD1. CDR1 is SQVTM, CDR2 ANQGSEA, per germline. The CDR3 extends over 15 amino acids. The V gene end was trimmed by 0 bases and the J gene end by 8 bases; junction bases not matched to a gene: 8.

This clonotype came up once. The V gene is TRBV3-1, the J gene TRBJ2-1, with TRBD2 matching 8 bases. Trimming removed 6 bases from V and 10 bases from J; junction bases left unmatched: 14. The CDR3 length is 15 residues. Germline V gives CDR1 LGHDT, CDR2 YNNKEL (reference sequence). CDR3 sequence: CASSRPGLERVEQFF. The CDR3 DNA reads as TGTGCCAGCAGTCGTCCGGGACTAGAAAGGGTAGAGCAGTTCTTC.

This clonotype was found once. V and J are TRBV10-3 and TRBJ1-1; the D gene is possibly TRBD1 (5 bases). The CDR3 runs 11 residues. From germline, CDR1 is ENHRY and CDR2 SYGVKD. Between the trimmed V and J ends, which lost 11 bases and 7 bases, there was a span of 14 bases. CDR3 in amino acids: CASSGRFEAFF. Written as DNA, the CDR3 is TGTGCCTCCTCGGGACGGTTTGAAGCTTTCTTT.

On this clonotype itself: A single base separates this from a much larger clone, so it may be a read error. The CDR3 DNA sequence: TGTGCCAGCAGGTTTGATTGGCCTGAAGCTTTCTTT. It codes for CASRFDWPEAFF. V and J are TRBV12-3 or TRBV12-4 and TRBJ1-1; D is unclear. V was cut by 6 bases and J by 6 bases, with 11 bases left in between. This CDR3 contains 12 residues.

The V gene is TRBV7-9, the J gene TRBJ2-7, with TRBD1 matching over 11 bases. J was trimmed by 4 bases and V by 5 bases; bases with no gene match: 10. There are 16 residues in the CDR3. The germline V gene encodes CDR1 SEHNR and CDR2 FQNEAQ (reference sequence). The CDR3 coding sequence is TGTGCCAGCAGCATCCTCCGGGACAGGGGGAGTTACGAGCAGTACTTC. Translated: CASSILRDRGSYEQYF.

In the case of this clonotype: A much larger clone is a single base away; this may be a read error. The rearrangement joins TRBV4-3 to TRBJ2-5; the D gene is possibly TRBD2 (5 bases). The J call could be wrong; TRBJ2-7 is a better fit for the DNA end. This CDR3 has 13 amino acids. Germline V gene data show CDR1 as LGHNA and CDR2 as YSLEER. CDR3 coding DNA: TGCGCCAGCAGCCAAGATGCGGGTTACGAGCAGTACTTC. This gives the protein CASSQDAGYEQYF.

The V gene is TRBV7-2, the J gene TRBJ1-5; D call uncertain. The germline gives CDR1 SGHTA, CDR2 FQGNSA. CDR3 size: 14 residues. V lost 2 bases, J lost 4 bases, and 9 bases lay in between. The CDR3 coding sequence is TGTACCAGCAGCTTACGTGGAGAAAATCAGCCCCAGCATTTT. It translates to CTSSLRGENQPQHF.

The chain recombines TRBV7-2 with TRBJ1-5; D not resolved. V was shortened by 5 bases and J by 5 bases, with 10 bases between the two germline ends. The CDR3 is made up of 13 amino acids. Germline CDR1 SGHTA, CDR2 FQGNSA. The CDR3 spells CASSPNFDQPQHF. CDR3 in DNA: TGTGCCAGCAGCCCTAATTTTGATCAGCCCCAGCATTTT.

This chain uses TRBV20-1 with TRBJ1-3; D is undetermined. Trimming left V 6 bases short and J 0 bases short, with 12 bases between. Germline CDR1 reads DFQATT; CDR2 reads SNEGSKA (reference sequence). This CDR3 has 14 residues. The CDR3 nucleotides are TGCAGTGCCCGCGCCAGTGGCTCTGGAAACACCATATATTTT. Its translation: CSARASGSGNTIYF.

The gene calls are TRBV28 and TRBJ2-5, with D perhaps matching TRBD2 (7 bases). Per germline, CDR1 MDHEN and CDR2 SYDVKM. CDR3 length equals 15 residues. Trimming cost V 2 bases and J 2 bases, with 12 bases left between them. The CDR3 sequence is CASSLRGGLQETQYF. CDR3 nucleotides: TGTGCCAGCAGTTTAAGGGGGGGGTTGCAAGAGACCCAGTACTTC.

With respect to this clonotype: This may arise from a read error, as a much more abundant clone is one base away. V usage is TRBV7-2 and J usage is TRBJ2-1, with 10 bases that match TRBD1. The CDR3 length is 14 residues. Trimming took 5 bases from V and 8 from J; bases not matched to a gene: 6. Germline V lookup: CDR1 SGHTA, CDR2 FQGNSA. In DNA, the CDR3 is TGTGCCAGCAGCCGACAGGGGGCTGATGATGAGCAGTTCTTC. Its translation is CASSRQGADDEQFF.

This clonotype was seen at least ten times. This chain joins TRBV4-1 and TRBJ2-1; D uncertain. Deletions cut 2 bases from V and 1 base from J, with 6 bases between. CDR3 size: 14 residues. Looked up from germline, CDR1 is MGHRA and CDR2 is YSYEKL. The CDR3 sequence is CASSQTNSYNEQFF. The CDR3 DNA is TGCGCCAGCAGCCAAACGAATTCCTACAATGAGCAGTTCTTC.

This clonotype was observed a few times. J is TRBJ2-4 and V is TRBV7-9; tentative D call: TRBD2 (6 bases). The end of the DNA fits TRBJ2-5 better, so the J call may be wrong. The CDR3 has 15 amino acids. CDR1 SEHNR and CDR2 FQNEAQ come from the germline V gene (reference sequence). Here the CDR3 reads CASSLIGSAGETQYF. CDR3 DNA: TGTGCCAGCAGCTTAATCGGAAGCGCGGGGGAGACCCAGTACTTC.

The rearrangement links TRBV29-1 to TRBJ2-5; TRBD1 might be the D (5 bases). This CDR3 is 16 amino acids long. CDR1 SQVTM and CDR2 ANQGSEA come from the germline V gene. Between the trimmed V and J ends, which lost 1 base and 4 bases, there was a span of 19 bases. The CDR3 nucleotides are TGCAGCGTTGAAGGATCTAGGACACAGACCACAGAGACCCAGTACTTC. Protein: CSVEGSRTQTTETQYF.

This clonotype was found a few times. J is TRBJ1-4 and V is TRBV27, with D possibly matching TRBD1 (6 bases). There are 14 residues in the CDR3. Trimming took off 3 bases at V and 7 bases at J, with 12 bases between the two ends. Germline V lookup: CDR1 MNHEY, CDR2 SMNVEV (reference sequence). In DNA form, the CDR3 reads TGTGCCAGCAGTTTGAGGGGGGCTACTGAAAAACTGTTTTTT. Its translation: CASSLRGATEKLFF.

This clonotype was observed a handful of times. The chain is built from TRBV5-6 and TRBJ1-4, with TRBD1 matching 7 bases. The CDR3 is made up of 14 amino acids. The germline gives CDR1 SGHDT, CDR2 YYEEEE. The junction had 6 bases not matched to a gene; V was cut back by 4 bases and J by 6 bases. The CDR3: CASSGRGTDEKLFF. CDR3 sequence (DNA): TGTGCCAGCAGCGGAAGAGGGACAGATGAAAAACTGTTTTTT. Together with reference TRBV5-6 and TRBJ1-4, the CDR3 gives the full variable domain: DAGVTQSPTHLIKTRGQQVTLRCSPKSGHDTVSWYQQALGQGPQFIFQYYEEEERQRGNFPDRFSGHQFPNYSSELNVNALLLGDSALYLCASSGRGTDEKLFFGSGTQLSVL.

On this clonotype itself: At one end, the junction sequence differs from germline, possibly due to a read error. V and J are TRBV7-9 and TRBJ1-2; D perhaps matches TRBD1 (5 bases). The CDR3 has 13 amino acids. Germline V lookup: CDR1 SEHNR, CDR2 FQNEAQ (reference sequence). The CDR3 nucleotides read TGTGTCAGCAGTAGACGCGGGGGGGATGGCTACACCTTC. This codes for CVSSRRGGDGYTF. Combining the CDR3 with reference TRBV7-9 and TRBJ1-2 gives the whole variable domain DTGVSQNPRHKITKRGQNVTFRCDPISEHNRLYWYRQTLGQGPEFLTYFQNEAQLEKSRLLSDRFSAERPKGSFSTLEIQRTEQGDSAMYLCVSSRRGGDGYTFGSGTRLTVV.

This chain connects TRBV18 to TRBJ1-5; 7 bases are shared with TRBD1. CDR3 length equals 15 residues. J lost 3 bases, V lost 4 bases, and 6 bases had no gene match. Looked up from germline, CDR1 is KGHSH and CDR2 is LQKENI. CDR3 nucleotide sequence: TGTGCCAGCTCACTCCGGGACAGCCCCAATCAGCCCCAGCATTTT. Translating gives CASSLRDSPNQPQHF.

Only a few counts were recorded for this clonotype. The V gene is TRBV19, the J gene TRBJ2-1; D is undetermined. The CDR3 contains 13 residues. Germline values: CDR1 LNHDA, CDR2 SQIVND (reference sequence). The germline V and J ends were trimmed by 2 bases and 7 bases, with 9 bases remaining between them. The CDR3 coding sequence is TGTGCCAGTAGTATACCTAACGGGAATGAGCAGTTCTTC. This codes for CASSIPNGNEQFF.

The chain employs TRBV12-3 or TRBV12-4 and TRBJ1-4; D possibly corresponds to TRBD1 (6 bases). This CDR3 is built from 14 residues. V lost 5 bases, J lost 7 bases, and 14 bases lay in between. CDR3 sequence reads: CASSLGGGAEKLFF. Here the CDR3 DNA reads TGTGCCAGCAGTCTGGGGGGCGGGGCTGAAAAACTGTTTTTT.

A word on this clonotype: A much larger clone lies one base from this, so it may be a read error. The chain has TRBV5-5 and TRBJ2-1, with 7 bases that match TRBD2. The CDR3 has 16 residues. Germline CDR1 is SGHKS and CDR2 is YYEKEE (reference sequence). The CDR3 bases are TGTGCCAGCACCCAACTGGCGGGAGCGGTGTACAATGGGCAGTTCTTC. The encoded protein is CASTQLAGAVYNGQFF.

The rearrangement uses TRBV7-3 and TRBJ2-1; D might be TRBD2 (5 bases). This CDR3 is 16 amino acids long. V was shortened by 5 bases and J by 6 bases, with 20 bases between the two germline ends. In germline, CDR1 is SGHTA, CDR2 FQGTGA. CDR3 residues: CASSPSLWTHINEQFF. Written as DNA, the CDR3 is TGTGCCAGCAGCCCCTCTCTTTGGACTCACATCAATGAGCAGTTCTTC.

The chain joins TRBV6-1 to TRBJ1-1; no definite D call. The germline V gene has CDR1 MNHNS and CDR2 SASEGT. The V gene lost 2 bases and the J gene lost 4 bases, with 20 bases spanning the gap. The CDR3 contains 17 residues. Here the CDR3 DNA reads TGTGCCAGCAGTGAAAAGCATGCCGGGGAATGGGGCACTGAAGCTTTCTTT. It translates to CASSEKHAGEWGTEAFF.

This clonotype came up a few times. The genes are TRBV18 and TRBJ2-7; 7 nucleotides line up with TRBD1. Germline CDR1 is KGHSH and CDR2 is LQKENI. The CDR3 is 14 residues long. J was trimmed by 3 bases and V by 2 bases; bases with no gene match: 4. CDR3 DNA: TGTGCCAGCTCACCAACAGGGGATCTCTACGAGCAGTACTTC. Encoded protein: CASSPTGDLYEQYF.

CDR3 in amino acids: CAIRPFMETGNTIYF. The CDR3 DNA sequence: TGTGCCATCAGGCCTTTTATGGAAACTGGAAACACCATATATTTT. The chain uses TRBV10-3 and TRBJ1-3; D unresolved. The CDR3 sequence is 15 residues long. The V gene's germline CDR1 is ENHRY and CDR2 SYGVKD. V gave up 6 bases and J gave up 2 bases, with 14 bases separating them.